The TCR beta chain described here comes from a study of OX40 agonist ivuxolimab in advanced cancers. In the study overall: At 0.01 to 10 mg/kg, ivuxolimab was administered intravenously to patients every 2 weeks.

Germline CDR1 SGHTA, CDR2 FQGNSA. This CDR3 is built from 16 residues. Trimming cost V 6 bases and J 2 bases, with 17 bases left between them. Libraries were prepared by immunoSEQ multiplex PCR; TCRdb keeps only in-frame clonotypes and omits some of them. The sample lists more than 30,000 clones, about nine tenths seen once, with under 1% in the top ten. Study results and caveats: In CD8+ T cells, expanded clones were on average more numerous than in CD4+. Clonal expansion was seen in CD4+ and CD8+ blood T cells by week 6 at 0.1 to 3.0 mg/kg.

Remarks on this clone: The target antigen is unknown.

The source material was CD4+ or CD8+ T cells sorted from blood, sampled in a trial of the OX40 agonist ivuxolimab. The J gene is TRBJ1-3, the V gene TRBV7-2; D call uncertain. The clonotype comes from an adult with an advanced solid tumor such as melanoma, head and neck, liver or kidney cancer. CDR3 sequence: CASSYSWTDAGNTIYF. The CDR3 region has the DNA TGTGCCAGCAGTTACAGCTGGACGGACGCTGGAAACACCATATATTTT. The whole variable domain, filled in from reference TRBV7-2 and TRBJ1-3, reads GAGVSQSPSNKVTEKGKDVELRCDPISGHTALYWYRQSLGQGLEFLIYFQGNSAPDKSGLPSDRFSAERTGGSVSTLTIQRTQQEDSAVYLCASSYSWTDAGNTIYFGEGSWLTVV.